The present T cell receptor beta chain was sequenced within a study of intratumoral heterogeneity in liver cancer. The method was immunoSEQ multiplex PCR; TCRdb's version includes in-frame clones alone and lacks a portion of them. The sample shows about 5,900 clones, 68% of them seen only once. Trimming cost V 1 base and J 4 bases; bases outside gene matches: 14. Germline lookup yields CDR1 MGHRA and CDR2 YSYEKL. CDR3 length equals 19 residues. This sequence originates from a man between 65 and 79 years old with hepatocellular carcinoma. The material was tumor-adjacent normal tissue, obtained before any cancer treatment. The rearrangement uses TRBV4-1 and TRBJ2-5, with 11 bases aligning to TRBD2. The CDR3 nucleotides are TGCGCCAGCAGCCAAGGGGTACTAGCGGGGGCTCGTAGCGGAGAGACCCAGTACTTC. This codes for CASSQGVLAGARSGETQYF.